This T cell receptor beta chain was documented in a study of T cells in Graves' hyperthyroidism and ophthalmopathy. Ophthalmopathy cases scored 3 or more on the Clinical Activity Score and 4 or more on NOSPECS grade, with duration below 3 months. Exclusion of a patient resulted from uncontrolled infection, other autoimmune disease, pregnancy or lactation. RNA transcripts gave rise to amplified TCR beta CDR3 regions. Primed by the HTBI set, a first-round RT-PCR was run on the TCR CDR3. TCRdb reprocessed the multiplex PCR reads with MiXCR, giving one entry per CDR3 protein. The sample carries around 570,000 distinct CDR3 sequences, approximately 20% recorded once. This clonotype has a handful of counts. The CDR3 is 13 amino acids. CDR1 and CDR2 (germline): SGHRS, YFSETQ. V was pared by 4 bases and J by 1 base, with 3 bases between.

The chain employs TRBV5-1 and TRBJ1-6; no clear D. Sequencing was performed on blood. The sequence derives from a middle-aged man with Graves' ophthalmopathy. The CDR3 DNA follows: TGCGCCAGCAGCCGATCCTATAATTCACCCCTCCACTTT. It codes for CASSRSYNSPLHF.